Below are 18 T cell receptor beta chains sequenced from a single sample in a study of blood T cell repertoires in COVID-19. Generated by immunoSEQ multiplex PCR, the TCRdb table keeps only in-frame clones and is missing some. The profile shows approximately 73,000 clones, roughly 86% of them singletons. What was sequenced was peripheral blood. The receptors were gathered from a woman between 55 and 75 years old with acute or convalescent COVID-19.

The table lists this clone with a few counts. This sequence joins TRBV27 and TRBJ1-5, with 9 nucleotides matching TRBD1. The CDR3 contains 16 residues. J was trimmed by 1 base and V by 5 bases; bases with no gene match: 6. Germline CDR1 reads MNHEY; CDR2 reads SMNVEV (reference sequence). The CDR3 DNA follows: TGTGCCAGCAGTCCACAGGGGGCCTTAAGCAATCAGCCCCAGCATTTT. It encodes CASSPQGALSNQPQHF.

The genes are TRBV6-6 and TRBJ1-2; D is possibly TRBD1 (6 bases). This CDR3 contains 15 residues. The V end lost 0 bases, the J end lost 13 bases, and 21 bases lay between the germline ends. Germline CDR1 MNHNY, CDR2 SVGAGI (reference sequence). CDR3 DNA sequence: TGTGCCAGCAGTTACTCGGGGGACACAGCCCTAGGATGCACCTTC. Its protein is CASSYSGDTALGCTF.

This clone was detected a few times. This rearrangement joins TRBV3-1 (or the pseudogene TRBV3-2) to TRBJ1-3; D unclear. Per the germline V gene, CDR1 is LGHDT and CDR2 is YNNKEL (reference sequence). Deletions cut 1 base from V and 4 bases from J, with 2 bases between. CDR3 size: 12 residues. CDR3 region: CASSQAGNTIYF. CDR3 in DNA: TGTGCCAGCAGCCAAGCGGGAAACACCATATATTTT.

This chain links TRBV5-1 with TRBJ1-6, with D unresolved. The germline V gene has CDR1 SGHRS and CDR2 YFSETQ. This CDR3 region has 13 residues. V lost 2 bases, J lost 7 bases, and 7 bases lay in between. The CDR3 coding sequence is TGCGCCAGCAGCTTCACCGAGAATTCACCCCTCCACTTT. It specifies CASSFTENSPLHF.

V and J are TRBV29-1 and TRBJ2-5, with a possible D match to TRBD2 (6 bases). The CDR3 runs 17 residues. Trimming cost V 1 base and J 1 base, with 19 bases left between them. Germline V lookup: CDR1 SQVTM, CDR2 ANQGSEA. This CDR3 reads CSVEGPMTRPSQETQYF. Written as DNA, the CDR3 is TGCAGCGTTGAAGGGCCTATGACTAGGCCCTCCCAAGAGACCCAGTACTTC.

In regard to this clone: At the DNA level, this CDR3 is encoded by other sequences in the same sample as well. This chain's CDR3 is CASSLAGAYEQYF. The CDR3 bases are TGTGCCAGCAGTTTGGCAGGCGCCTACGAGCAGTACTTC. V gene TRBV27 combines with J gene TRBJ2-7; D is undetermined. V was trimmed by 3 bases and J by 2 bases, leaving 8 bases between them. The CDR3 totals 13 residues. Germline loops: CDR1 MNHEY, CDR2 SMNVEV (reference sequence).

The chain couples TRBV5-4 to TRBJ1-2; TRBD1 matches 9 bases. J gave up 8 bases and V 4 bases, and 9 bases lay outside the gene matches. The CDR3 extends over 14 amino acids. The germline CDR1 and CDR2 sequences are SGHNT and YYREEE (reference sequence). The CDR3 DNA sequence: TGTGCCAGCAGCCTGACAGGGGGAGTGAGGGGCTACACCTTC. It encodes CASSLTGGVRGYTF. Complete variable domain (other parts from reference TRBV5-4 and TRBJ1-2): ETGVTQSPTHLIKTRGQQVTLRCSSQSGHNTVSWYQQALGQGPQFIFQYYREEENGRGNFPPRFSGLQFPNYSSELNVNALELDDSALYLCASSLTGGVRGYTFGSGTRLTVV.

This chain uses TRBV11-3 with TRBJ2-1, with a tentative D call TRBD2 (6 bases). V lost 0 bases to trimming and J lost 9 bases, with 9 bases between them. Germline-derived CDR1 and CDR2 are SGHNT and YENEEA. The CDR3 extends over 13 amino acids. CDR3 protein: CASSLEGGAEQFF. The CDR3 region has the DNA TGTGCCAGCAGCTTAGAGGGCGGGGCTGAGCAGTTCTTC.

The chain combines TRBV27 with TRBJ1-6; D not resolved. The CDR3 contains 14 residues. The germline CDR1 and CDR2 sequences are MNHEY and SMNVEV (reference sequence). Trimming shortened V by 2 bases and J by 13 bases, and 15 bases separated the two germline ends. CDR3 amino acids: CASSLAGMGWPLHF. For the CDR3, the DNA is TGTGCCAGCAGTTTAGCCGGGATGGGCTGGCCCCTCCACTTT.

The chain is built from TRBV27 and TRBJ2-2, with D tentatively TRBD2 (5 bases). The CDR3 covers 11 residues. The germline V gene has CDR1 MNHEY and CDR2 SMNVEV (reference sequence). V was cut by 4 bases and J by 8 bases, with 5 bases left in between. The CDR3 coding sequence is TGTGCCAGCAGTTCGGGGGGGGAGCTGTTTTTT. It is translated as CASSSGGELFF.

The chain has TRBV4-3 and TRBJ2-7; 11 positions agree with TRBD1. V lost 0 bases, J lost 9 bases, and 10 bases stayed unmatched. Germline CDR1 LGHNA, CDR2 YSLEER. This CDR3 has 16 residues. CDR3 coding DNA: TGCGCCAGCAGCCAAGAGTCCGGGACAGGGGGACGTCGGCAGTACTTC. Translated: CASSQESGTGGRRQYF.

V is TRBV18 and J is TRBJ2-7; 13 nucleotides line up with TRBD2. J lost 4 bases, V lost 3 bases, and 3 bases had no gene match. Germline V gene sequence: CDR1 KGHSH, CDR2 LQKENI. This CDR3 has 15 residues. The CDR3 nucleotides are TGTGCCAGCTCACCCGAGACTAGCGGGAGGTACGAGCAGTACTTC. Its protein product is CASSPETSGRYEQYF.

The CDR3 sequence is CASGGGGYTF. Written as DNA, the CDR3 is TGTGCCAGCGGTGGGGGCGGCTACACCTTC. V usage is TRBV7-9 and J usage is TRBJ1-2, with D possibly TRBD1 on 6 matching bases. Germline V CDR1 and CDR2: SEHNR, FQNEAQ (reference sequence). The CDR3 consists of 10 residues. Trimming removed 8 bases from V and 8 bases from J, with 9 bases in between.

The chain links TRBV7-3 to TRBJ2-3; D ambiguous. V lost 3 bases, J lost 2 bases, and 6 bases lay in between. This CDR3 is built from 13 residues. CDR1 is SGHTA, CDR2 FQGTGA, per germline. The CDR3 sequence: CASSLQATDTQYF. The CDR3, as DNA: TGTGCCAGCAGCTTGCAGGCCACAGATACGCAGTATTTT.

The chain is built from TRBV7-7 and TRBJ2-5; D gene ambiguous. CDR1 and CDR2 (germline): SSHAT, FNYEAQ (reference sequence). V lost 5 bases, J lost 1 base, and 8 bases lay in between. The CDR3 contains 13 residues. The chain's CDR3 is CASSQHGQETQYF. The DNA of the CDR3 is TGTGCCAGCAGCCAACATGGCCAAGAGACCCAGTACTTC.

This chain joins TRBV28 and TRBJ2-2; 11 positions match TRBD2. V shed 7 bases, J shed 6 bases, and the junction held 13 bases outside the gene matches. Germline loops: CDR1 MDHEN, CDR2 SYDVKM. This CDR3 spans 17 amino acids. CDR3 nucleotides: TGTGCCAGCACCCATTTTCAACTAGCGGGAGACGCCGGGGAGCTGTTTTTT. Its protein product is CASTHFQLAGDAGELFF.

The rearrangement uses TRBV18 and TRBJ2-7, with 8 nucleotides matching TRBD1. V lost 3 bases to trimming and J lost 6 bases; unmatched junction nucleotides: 4. CDR1 is KGHSH, CDR2 LQKENI, per germline. This CDR3 has 13 residues. The CDR3 DNA reads as TGTGCCAGCTCACCGGGACAGGTCCCCGAGCAGTACTTC. Translated, it gives CASSPGQVPEQYF.

About this clone: At one end, the junction sequence differs from germline, possibly due to a read error. The rearrangement joins TRBV28 to TRBJ2-1, with TRBD2 identical over 8 bases. The CDR3 is 12 residues long. Per the germline V gene, CDR1 is MDHEN and CDR2 is SYDVKM. For the CDR3, the DNA is TGTGCCAGCAGCCCCGGGACTAGTTTCATGGTCTTC. Encoded protein: CASSPGTSFMVF.